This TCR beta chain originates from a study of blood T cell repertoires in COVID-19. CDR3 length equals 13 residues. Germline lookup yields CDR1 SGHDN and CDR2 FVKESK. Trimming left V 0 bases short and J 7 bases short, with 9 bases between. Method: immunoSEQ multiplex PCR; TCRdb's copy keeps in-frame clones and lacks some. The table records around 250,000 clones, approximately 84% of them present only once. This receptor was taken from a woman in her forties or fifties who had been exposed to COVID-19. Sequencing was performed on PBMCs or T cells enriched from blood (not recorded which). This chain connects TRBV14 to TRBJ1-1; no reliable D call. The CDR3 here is CASSQEVTGEAFF. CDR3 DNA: TGTGCCAGCAGCCAAGAGGTGACGGGTGAAGCTTTCTTT. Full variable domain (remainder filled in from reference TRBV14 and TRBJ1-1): EAGVTQFPSHSVIEKGQTVTLRCDPISGHDNLYWYRRVMGKEIKFLLHFVKESKQDESGMPNNRFLAERTGGTYSTLKVQPAELEDSGVYFCASSQEVTGEAFFGQGTRLTVV.